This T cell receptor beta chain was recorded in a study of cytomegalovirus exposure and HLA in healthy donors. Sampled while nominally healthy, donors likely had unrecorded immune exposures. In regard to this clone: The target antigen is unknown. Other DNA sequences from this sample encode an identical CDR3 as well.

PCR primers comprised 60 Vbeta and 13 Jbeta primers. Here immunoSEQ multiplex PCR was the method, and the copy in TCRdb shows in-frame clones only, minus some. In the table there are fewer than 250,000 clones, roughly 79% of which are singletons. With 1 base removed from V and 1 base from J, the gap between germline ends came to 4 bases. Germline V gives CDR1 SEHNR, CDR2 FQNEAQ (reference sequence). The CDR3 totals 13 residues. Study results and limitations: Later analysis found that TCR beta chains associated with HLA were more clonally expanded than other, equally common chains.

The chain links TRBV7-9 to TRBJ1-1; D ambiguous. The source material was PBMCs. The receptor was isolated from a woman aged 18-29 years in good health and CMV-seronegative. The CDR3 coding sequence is TGTGCCAGCAGCTTAGAACAGAACACTGAAGCTTTCTTT. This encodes CASSLEQNTEAFF.